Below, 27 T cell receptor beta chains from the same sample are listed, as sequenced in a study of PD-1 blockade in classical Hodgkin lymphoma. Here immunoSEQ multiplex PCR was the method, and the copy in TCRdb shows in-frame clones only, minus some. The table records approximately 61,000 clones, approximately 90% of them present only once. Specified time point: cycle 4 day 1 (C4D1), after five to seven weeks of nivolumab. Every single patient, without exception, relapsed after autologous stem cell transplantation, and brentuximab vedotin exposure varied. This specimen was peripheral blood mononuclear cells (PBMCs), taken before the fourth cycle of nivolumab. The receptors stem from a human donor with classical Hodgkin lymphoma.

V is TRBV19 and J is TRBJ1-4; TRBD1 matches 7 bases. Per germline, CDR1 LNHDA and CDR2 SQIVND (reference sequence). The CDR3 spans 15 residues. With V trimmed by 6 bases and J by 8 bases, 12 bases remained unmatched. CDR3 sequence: CASSFGTVAGEKLFF. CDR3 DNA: TGTGCCAGTAGCTTTGGGACAGTCGCGGGAGAAAAACTGTTTTTT.

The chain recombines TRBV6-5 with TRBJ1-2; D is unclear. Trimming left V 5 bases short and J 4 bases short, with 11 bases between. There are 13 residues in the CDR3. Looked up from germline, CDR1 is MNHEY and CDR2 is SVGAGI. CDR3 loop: CASSPRRTYGYTF. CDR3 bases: TGTGCCAGCAGTCCCCGACGGACCTATGGCTACACCTTC.

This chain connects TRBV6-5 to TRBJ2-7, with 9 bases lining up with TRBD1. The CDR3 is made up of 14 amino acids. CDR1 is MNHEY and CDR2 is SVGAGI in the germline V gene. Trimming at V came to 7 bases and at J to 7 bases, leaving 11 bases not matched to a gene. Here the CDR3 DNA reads TGTGCCAGCACATCCGGGACAGGGACCGGGGAGCAGTACTTC. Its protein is CASTSGTGTGEQYF.

CDR3 nucleotide sequence: TGTGCCAGCAGCTCCCAGGGGGGGCATGGTGAAGCTTTCTTT. This codes for CASSSQGGHGEAFF. The V and J genes are TRBV5-6 and TRBJ1-1; 7 bases fit TRBD1. The CDR3 has 14 amino acids. With V trimmed by 3 bases and J by 7 bases, 9 bases remained unmatched. Germline CDR1 and CDR2: SGHDT and YYEEEE.

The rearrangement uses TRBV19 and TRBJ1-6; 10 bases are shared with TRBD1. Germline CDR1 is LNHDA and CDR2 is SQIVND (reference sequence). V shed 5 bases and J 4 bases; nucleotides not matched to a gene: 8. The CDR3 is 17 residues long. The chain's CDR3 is CASSSRQGALYNSPLHF. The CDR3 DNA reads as TGTGCCAGTAGTTCCAGACAGGGGGCCCTATATAATTCACCCCTCCACTTT.

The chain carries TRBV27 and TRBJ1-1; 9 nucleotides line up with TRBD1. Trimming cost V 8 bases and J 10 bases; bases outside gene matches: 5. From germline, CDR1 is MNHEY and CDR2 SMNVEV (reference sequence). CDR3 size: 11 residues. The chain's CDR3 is CASGDRGAAFF. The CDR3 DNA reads TGTGCCAGCGGTGACAGGGGGGCAGCTTTCTTT.

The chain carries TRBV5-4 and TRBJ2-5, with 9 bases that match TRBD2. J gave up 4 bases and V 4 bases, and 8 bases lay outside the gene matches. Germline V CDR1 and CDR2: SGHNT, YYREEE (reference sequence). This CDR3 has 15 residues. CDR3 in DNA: TGTGCCAGCAGCACGGGCGGGGGGGCGTCAGAGACCCAGTACTTC. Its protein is CASSTGGGASETQYF.

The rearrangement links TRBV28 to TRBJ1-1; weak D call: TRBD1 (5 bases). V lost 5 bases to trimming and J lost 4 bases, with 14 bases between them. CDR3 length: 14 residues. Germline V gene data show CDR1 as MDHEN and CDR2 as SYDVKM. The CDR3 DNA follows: TGTGCCAGCAGTCCTCCCGACAGAAGCACTGAAGCTTTCTTT. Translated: CASSPPDRSTEAFF.

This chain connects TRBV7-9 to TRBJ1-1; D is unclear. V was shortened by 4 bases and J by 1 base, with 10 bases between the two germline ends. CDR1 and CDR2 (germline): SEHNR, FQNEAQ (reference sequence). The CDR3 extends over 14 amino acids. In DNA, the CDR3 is TGTGCCAGCAGCTCCCTACACCAGAACACTGAAGCTTTCTTT. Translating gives CASSSLHQNTEAFF.

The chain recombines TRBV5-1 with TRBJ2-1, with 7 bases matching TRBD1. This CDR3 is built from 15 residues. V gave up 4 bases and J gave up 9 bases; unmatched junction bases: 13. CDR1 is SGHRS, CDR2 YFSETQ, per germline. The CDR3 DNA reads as TGCGCCAGCAGCCAAGCCTCGACAGGGTTAAGTGAGCAGTTCTTC. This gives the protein CASSQASTGLSEQFF.

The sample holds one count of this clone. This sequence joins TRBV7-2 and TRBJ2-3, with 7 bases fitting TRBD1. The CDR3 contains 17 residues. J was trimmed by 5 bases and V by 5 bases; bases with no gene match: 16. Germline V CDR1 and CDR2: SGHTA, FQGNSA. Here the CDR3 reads CASSHKQGRGSRDTQYF. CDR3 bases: TGTGCCAGCAGCCACAAACAGGGGCGCGGTTCAAGAGATACGCAGTATTTT.

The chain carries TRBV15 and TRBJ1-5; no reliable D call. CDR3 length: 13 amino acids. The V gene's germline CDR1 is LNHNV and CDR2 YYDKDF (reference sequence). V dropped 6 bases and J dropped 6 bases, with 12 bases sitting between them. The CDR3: CATRDLSGQPQHF. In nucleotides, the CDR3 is TGTGCCACCAGAGACCTCTCGGGTCAGCCCCAGCATTTT.

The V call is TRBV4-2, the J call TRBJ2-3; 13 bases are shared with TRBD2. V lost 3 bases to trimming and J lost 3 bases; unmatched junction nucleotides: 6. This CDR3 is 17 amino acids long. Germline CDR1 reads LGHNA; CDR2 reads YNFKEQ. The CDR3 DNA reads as TGTGCCAGCAGCCACCTACTAGCGGGGGGGCCGACAGATACGCAGTATTTT. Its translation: CASSHLLAGGPTDTQYF.

The CDR3 DNA reads as TGTGCCAGCAGACCCGACAGGGGGCAGGCGTCACCCCTCCACTTT. Its translation is CASRPDRGQASPLHF. This chain joins TRBV25-1 and TRBJ1-6; 10 bases are shared with TRBD1. CDR1 is MGHDK and CDR2 is SYGVNS in the germline V gene. The CDR3 has 15 residues. Trimming removed 6 bases from V and 10 bases from J; junction bases left unmatched: 9.

The CDR3 reads CASSLSGGNNNEQFF. CDR3 nucleotide sequence: TGCGCCAGCAGCTTGTCAGGGGGAAACAACAATGAGCAGTTCTTC. The chain combines TRBV5-1 with TRBJ2-1; TRBD1 agrees at 7 bases. CDR3 length: 15 residues. The germline CDR1 and CDR2 sequences are SGHRS and YFSETQ. Unmatched junction bases numbered 6, after V lost 1 base and J lost 5 bases.

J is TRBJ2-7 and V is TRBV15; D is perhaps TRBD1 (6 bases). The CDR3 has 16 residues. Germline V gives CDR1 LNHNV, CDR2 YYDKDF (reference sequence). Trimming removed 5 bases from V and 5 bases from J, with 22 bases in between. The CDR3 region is CATSGSDRFLPHEQYF. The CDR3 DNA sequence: TGTGCCACCAGCGGAAGTGACAGGTTTTTACCCCACGAGCAGTACTTC.

DNA of the CDR3: TGCGCCAGCAGCTTGGACCAAGACAGGGGGTGGGAGACCCAGTACTTC. This translates into CASSLDQDRGWETQYF. V and J are TRBV5-1 and TRBJ2-5; 9 positions match TRBD1. Germline CDR1 and CDR2: SGHRS and YFSETQ. The CDR3 contains 16 residues. The J segment lost 5 bases and the V segment lost 0 bases, leaving 8 bases of the junction unmatched.

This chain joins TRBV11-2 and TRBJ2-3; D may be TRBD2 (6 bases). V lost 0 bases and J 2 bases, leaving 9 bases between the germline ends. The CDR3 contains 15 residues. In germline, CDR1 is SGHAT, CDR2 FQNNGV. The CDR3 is CASSLDSGYTDTQYF. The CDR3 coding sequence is TGTGCCAGCAGCTTAGATAGCGGATACACAGATACGCAGTATTTT.

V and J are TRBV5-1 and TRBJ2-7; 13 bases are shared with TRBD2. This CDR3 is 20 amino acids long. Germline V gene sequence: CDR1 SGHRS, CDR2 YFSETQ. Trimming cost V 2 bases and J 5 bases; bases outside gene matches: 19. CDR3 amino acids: CASSFAPWSGGTSGVDEQYF. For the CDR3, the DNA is TGCGCCAGCAGCTTCGCCCCGTGGAGTGGCGGGACTAGCGGGGTGGACGAGCAGTACTTC.

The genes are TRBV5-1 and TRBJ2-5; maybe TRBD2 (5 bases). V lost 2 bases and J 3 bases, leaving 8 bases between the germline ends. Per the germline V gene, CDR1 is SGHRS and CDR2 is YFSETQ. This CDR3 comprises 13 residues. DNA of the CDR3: TGCGCCAGCAGCTTCGCCGGGGAAGAGACCCAGTACTTC. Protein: CASSFAGEETQYF.

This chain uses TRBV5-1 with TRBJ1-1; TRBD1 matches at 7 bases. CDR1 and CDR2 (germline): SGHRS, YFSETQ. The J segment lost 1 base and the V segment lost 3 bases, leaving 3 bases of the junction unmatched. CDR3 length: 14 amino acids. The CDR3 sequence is CASSWDSSNTEAFF. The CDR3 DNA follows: TGCGCCAGCAGCTGGGACAGCTCGAACACTGAAGCTTTCTTT.

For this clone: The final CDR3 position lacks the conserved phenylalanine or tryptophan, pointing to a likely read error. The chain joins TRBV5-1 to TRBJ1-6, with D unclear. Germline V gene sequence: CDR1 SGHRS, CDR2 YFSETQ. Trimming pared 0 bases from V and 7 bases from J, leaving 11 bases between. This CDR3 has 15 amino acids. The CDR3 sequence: CASSLADLGNSPLHL. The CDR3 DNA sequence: TGCGCCAGCAGCTTGGCTGATCTGGGGAATTCACCCCTCCACCTT.

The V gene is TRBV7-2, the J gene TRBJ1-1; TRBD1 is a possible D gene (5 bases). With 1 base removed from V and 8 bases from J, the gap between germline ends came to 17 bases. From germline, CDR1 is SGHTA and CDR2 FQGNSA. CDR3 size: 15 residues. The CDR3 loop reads CASSLGLGPRAEAFF. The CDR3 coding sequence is TGTGCCAGCAGCTTAGGGCTGGGACCGCGGGCCGAAGCTTTCTTT.

The CDR3 region is CASSVRQGLGPSGTDTQYF. CDR3 DNA: TGTGCCAGCAGCGTACGACAGGGACTGGGGCCATCCGGCACAGATACGCAGTATTTT. The chain recombines TRBV7-9 with TRBJ2-3; D might be TRBD1 (7 bases). Germline CDR1 SEHNR, CDR2 FQNEAQ (reference sequence). The CDR3 runs 19 residues. V lost 5 bases and J 1 base, leaving 25 bases between the germline ends.

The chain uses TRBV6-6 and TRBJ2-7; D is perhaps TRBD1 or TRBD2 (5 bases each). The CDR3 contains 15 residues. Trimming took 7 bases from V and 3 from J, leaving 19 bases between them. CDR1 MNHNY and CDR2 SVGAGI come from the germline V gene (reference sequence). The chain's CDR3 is CASTGTGSRVYEQYF. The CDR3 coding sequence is TGTGCCAGCACGGGGACCGGCTCGAGGGTCTACGAGCAGTACTTC.

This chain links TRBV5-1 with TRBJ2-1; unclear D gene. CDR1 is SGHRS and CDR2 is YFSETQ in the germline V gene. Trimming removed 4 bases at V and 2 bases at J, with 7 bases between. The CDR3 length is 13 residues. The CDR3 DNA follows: TGCGCCAGCAGCCCCGCTCCCTACAATGAGCAGTTCTTC. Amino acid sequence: CASSPAPYNEQFF.

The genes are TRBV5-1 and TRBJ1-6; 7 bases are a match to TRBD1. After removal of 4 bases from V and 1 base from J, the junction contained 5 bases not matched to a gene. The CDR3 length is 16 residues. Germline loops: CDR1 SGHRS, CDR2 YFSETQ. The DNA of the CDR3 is TGCGCCAGCAGCCAACGACAGGGTTCCTATAATTCACCCCTCCACTTT. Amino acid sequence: CASSQRQGSYNSPLHF.